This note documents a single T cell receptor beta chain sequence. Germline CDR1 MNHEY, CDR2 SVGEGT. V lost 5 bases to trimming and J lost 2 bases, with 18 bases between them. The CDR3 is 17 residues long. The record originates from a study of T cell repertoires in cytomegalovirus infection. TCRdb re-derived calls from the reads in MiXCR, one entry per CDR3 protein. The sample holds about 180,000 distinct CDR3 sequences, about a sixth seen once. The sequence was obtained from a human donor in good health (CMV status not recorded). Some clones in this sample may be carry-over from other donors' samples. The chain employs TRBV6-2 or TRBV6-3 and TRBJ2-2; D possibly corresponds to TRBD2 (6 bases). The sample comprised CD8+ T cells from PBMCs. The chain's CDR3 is CASSPHRGTVNTGELFF. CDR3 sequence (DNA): TGTGCCAGCAGTCCGCATCGCGGGACGGTAAACACCGGGGAGCTGTTTTTT.